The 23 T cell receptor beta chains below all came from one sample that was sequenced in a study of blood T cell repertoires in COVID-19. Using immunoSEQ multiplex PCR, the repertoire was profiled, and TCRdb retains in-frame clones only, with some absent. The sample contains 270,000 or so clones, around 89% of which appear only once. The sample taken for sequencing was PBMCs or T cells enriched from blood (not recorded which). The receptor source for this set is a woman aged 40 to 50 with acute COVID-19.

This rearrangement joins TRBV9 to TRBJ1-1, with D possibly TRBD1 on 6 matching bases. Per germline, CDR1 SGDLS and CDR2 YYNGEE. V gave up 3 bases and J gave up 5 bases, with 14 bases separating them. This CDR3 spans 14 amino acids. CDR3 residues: CASSERPQGTEAFF. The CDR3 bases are TGTGCCAGCAGCGAAAGACCTCAGGGGACTGAAGCTTTCTTT.

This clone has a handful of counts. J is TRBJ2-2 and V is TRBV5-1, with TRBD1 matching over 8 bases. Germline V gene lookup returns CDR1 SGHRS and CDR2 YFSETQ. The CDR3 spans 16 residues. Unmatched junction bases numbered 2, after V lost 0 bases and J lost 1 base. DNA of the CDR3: TGCGCCAGCAGCTTGGTGGGGACAGGGAACACCGGGGAGCTGTTTTTT. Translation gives CASSLVGTGNTGELFF.

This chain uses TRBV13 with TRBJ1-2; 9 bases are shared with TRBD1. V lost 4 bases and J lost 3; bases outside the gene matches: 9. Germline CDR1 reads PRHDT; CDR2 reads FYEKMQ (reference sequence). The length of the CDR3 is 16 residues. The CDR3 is CASSSGGGQGYYGYTF. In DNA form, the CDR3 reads TGTGCCAGCAGCTCGGGTGGGGGACAGGGATACTATGGCTACACCTTC.

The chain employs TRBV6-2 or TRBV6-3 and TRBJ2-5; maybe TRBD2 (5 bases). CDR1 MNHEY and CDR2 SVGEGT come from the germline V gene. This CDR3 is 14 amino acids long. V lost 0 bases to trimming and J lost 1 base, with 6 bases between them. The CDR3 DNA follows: TGTGCCAGCAGTTACTCGGGGAGCCAAGAGACCCAGTACTTC. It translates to CASSYSGSQETQYF.

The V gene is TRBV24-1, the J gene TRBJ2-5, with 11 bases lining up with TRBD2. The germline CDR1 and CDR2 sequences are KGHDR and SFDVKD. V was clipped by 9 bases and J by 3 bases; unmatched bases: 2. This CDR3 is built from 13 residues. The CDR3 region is CATGGLAEETQYF. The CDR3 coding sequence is TGTGCCACCGGGGGACTAGCGGAAGAGACCCAGTACTTC.

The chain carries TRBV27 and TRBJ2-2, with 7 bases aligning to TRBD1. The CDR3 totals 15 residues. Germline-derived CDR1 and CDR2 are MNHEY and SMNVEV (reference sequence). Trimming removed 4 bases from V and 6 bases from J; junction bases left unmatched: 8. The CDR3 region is CASSYAGTAPGELFF. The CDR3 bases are TGTGCCAGCAGTTATGCCGGGACAGCCCCCGGGGAGCTGTTTTTT.

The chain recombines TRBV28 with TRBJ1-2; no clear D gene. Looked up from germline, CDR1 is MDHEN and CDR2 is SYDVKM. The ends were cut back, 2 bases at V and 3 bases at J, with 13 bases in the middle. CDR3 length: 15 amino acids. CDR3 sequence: CASSLRAVIHYGYTF. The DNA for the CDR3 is TGTGCCAGCAGTTTACGCGCCGTTATTCACTATGGCTACACCTTC.

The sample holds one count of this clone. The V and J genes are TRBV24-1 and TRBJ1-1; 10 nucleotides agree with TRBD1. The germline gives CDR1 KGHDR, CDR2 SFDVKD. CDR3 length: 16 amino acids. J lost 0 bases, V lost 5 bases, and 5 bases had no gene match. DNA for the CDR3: TGTGCCACCAGTGTATGGACAGGGGGTATGAACACTGAAGCTTTCTTT. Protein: CATSVWTGGMNTEAFF.

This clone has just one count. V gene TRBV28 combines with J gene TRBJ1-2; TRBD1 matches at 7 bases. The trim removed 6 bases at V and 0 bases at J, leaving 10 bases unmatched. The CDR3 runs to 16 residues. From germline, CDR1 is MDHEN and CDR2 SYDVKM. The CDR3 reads CASSLPQGGSNYGYTF. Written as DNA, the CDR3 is TGTGCCAGCAGCCTTCCCCAGGGGGGATCTAACTATGGCTACACCTTC.

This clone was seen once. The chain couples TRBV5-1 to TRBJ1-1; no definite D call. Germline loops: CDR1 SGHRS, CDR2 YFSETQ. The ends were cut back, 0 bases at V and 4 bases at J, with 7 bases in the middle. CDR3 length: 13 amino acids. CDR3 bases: TGCGCCAGCAGCTTGGTCAGCGGCACTGAAGCTTTCTTT. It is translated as CASSLVSGTEAFF.

DNA of the CDR3: TGTGCCAGCAGCTATTATCTCGGTTCAGGGGTGAGTGATGGCTACACCTTC. It translates to CASSYYLGSGVSDGYTF. The chain recombines TRBV27 with TRBJ1-2, with TRBD1 as a possible D gene (6 bases). The CDR3 length is 17 residues. From germline, CDR1 is MNHEY and CDR2 SMNVEV (reference sequence). V was clipped by 6 bases and J by 6 bases, with 26 bases between them.

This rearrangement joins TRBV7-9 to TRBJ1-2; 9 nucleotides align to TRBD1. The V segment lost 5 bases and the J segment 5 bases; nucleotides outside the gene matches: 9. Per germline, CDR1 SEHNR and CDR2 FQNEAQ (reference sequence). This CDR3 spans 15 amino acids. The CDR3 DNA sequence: TGTGCCAGCAGCGCCTACAGGGGGCGCGGGTATGGCTACACCTTC. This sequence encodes CASSAYRGRGYGYTF.

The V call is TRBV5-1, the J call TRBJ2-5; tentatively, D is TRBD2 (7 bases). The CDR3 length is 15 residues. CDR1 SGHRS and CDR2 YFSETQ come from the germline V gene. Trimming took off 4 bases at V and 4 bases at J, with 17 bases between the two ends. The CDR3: CASSNTGGARETQYF. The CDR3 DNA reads TGCGCCAGCAGCAACACTGGGGGGGCTCGAGAGACCCAGTACTTC.

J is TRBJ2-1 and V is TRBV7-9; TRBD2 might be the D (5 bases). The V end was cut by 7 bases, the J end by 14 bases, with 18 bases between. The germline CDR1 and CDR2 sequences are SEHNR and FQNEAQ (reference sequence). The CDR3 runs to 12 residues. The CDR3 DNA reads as TGTGCCAGCACCAAACCCGGGGTTAACAAGTTCTTC. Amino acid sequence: CASTKPGVNKFF.

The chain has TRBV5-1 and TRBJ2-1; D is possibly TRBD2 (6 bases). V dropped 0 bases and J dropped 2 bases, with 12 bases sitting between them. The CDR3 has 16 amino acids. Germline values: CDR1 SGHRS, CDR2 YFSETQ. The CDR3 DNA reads TGCGCCAGCAGCTTGGTGCCGGGAGCGGCCTACAATGAGCAGTTCTTC. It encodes CASSLVPGAAYNEQFF.

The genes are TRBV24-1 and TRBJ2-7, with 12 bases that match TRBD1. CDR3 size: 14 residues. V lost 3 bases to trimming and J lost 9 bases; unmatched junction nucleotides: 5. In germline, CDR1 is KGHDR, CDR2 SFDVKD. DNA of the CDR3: TGTGCCACCAGTGATCCGCGGGACAGGGGGCGGCAGTACTTC. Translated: CATSDPRDRGRQYF.

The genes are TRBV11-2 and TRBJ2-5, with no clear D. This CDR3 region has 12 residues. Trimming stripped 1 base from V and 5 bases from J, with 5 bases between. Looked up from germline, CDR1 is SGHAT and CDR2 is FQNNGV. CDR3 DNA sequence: TGTGCCAGCAGCTTAGCGGAGGAGACCCAGTACTTC. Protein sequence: CASSLAEETQYF. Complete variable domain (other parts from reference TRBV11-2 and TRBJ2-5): EAGVAQSPRYKIIEKRQSVAFWCNPISGHATLYWYQQILGQGPKLLIQFQNNGVVDDSQLPKDRFSAERLKGVDSTLKIQPAKLEDSAVYLCASSLAEETQYFGPGTRLLVL.

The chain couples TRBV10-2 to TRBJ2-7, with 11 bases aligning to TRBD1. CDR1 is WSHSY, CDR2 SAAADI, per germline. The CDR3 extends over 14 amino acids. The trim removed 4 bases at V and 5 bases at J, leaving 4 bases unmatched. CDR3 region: CASSAGTGGNEQYF. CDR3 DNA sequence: TGCGCCAGCAGTGCTGGGACAGGGGGTAACGAGCAGTACTTC.

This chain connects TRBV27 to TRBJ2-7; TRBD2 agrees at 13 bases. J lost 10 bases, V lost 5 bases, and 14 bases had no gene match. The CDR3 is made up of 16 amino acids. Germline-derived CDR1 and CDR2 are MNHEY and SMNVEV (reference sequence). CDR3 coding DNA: TGTGCCAGCAGTCCGATCTCAGGACTAGCGGGAGCCAAACAGTACGTC. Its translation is CASSPISGLAGAKQYV.

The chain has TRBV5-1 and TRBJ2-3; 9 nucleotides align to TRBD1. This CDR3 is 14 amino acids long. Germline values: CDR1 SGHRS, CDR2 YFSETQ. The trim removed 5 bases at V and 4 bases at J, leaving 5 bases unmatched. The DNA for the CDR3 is TGCGCCAGCAGTCAGGACAGGGGACCAGATACGCAGTATTTT. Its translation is CASSQDRGPDTQYF.

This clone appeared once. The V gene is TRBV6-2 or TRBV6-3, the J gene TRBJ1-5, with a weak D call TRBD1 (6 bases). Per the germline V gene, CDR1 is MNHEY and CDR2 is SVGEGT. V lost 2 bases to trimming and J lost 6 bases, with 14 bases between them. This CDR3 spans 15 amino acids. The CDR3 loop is CASSYGSRGAQPQHF. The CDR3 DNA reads TGTGCCAGCAGTTACGGATCTCGGGGGGCTCAGCCCCAGCATTTT.

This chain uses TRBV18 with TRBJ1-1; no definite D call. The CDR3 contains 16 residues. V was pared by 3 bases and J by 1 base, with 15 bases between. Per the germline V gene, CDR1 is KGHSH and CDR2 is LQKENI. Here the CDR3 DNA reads TGTGCCAGCTCACCGGGGAGTCCTAATGAGAACACTGAAGCTTTCTTT. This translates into CASSPGSPNENTEAFF.

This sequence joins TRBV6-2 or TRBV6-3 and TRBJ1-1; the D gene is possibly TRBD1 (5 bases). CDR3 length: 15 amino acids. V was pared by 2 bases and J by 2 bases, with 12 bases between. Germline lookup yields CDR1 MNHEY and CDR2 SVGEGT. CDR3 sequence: CASSYDRGLNTEAFF. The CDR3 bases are TGTGCCAGCAGTTACGATAGGGGCCTTAACACTGAAGCTTTCTTT.